Listed below are T cell receptor beta chains from one sample, sequenced in a study of T cells after yellow fever vaccination. MiXCR was run by TCRdb on the 5' RACE reads, yielding one entry per CDR3 protein. Of about 58,000 distinct CDR3 sequences in the sample, more than 5.5% are singletons; the top ten hold roughly 40%. Here the sequenced sample was CD8+ T cells sorted from PBMCs, taken on the day of the first yellow fever vaccination. The receptors stem from a man aged 18 to 30 who received the YFV17D yellow fever vaccine. CDR3s include the opening cysteine and the closing phenylalanine or tryptophan. Fields, in order: clone size, J gene, CDR3 length, D gene, V gene, CDR3 protein, CDR3 DNA. D genes are given only for firm matches. Expanded clones are given a class, and other clones once, few, many or no size at all.

few,TRBJ2-5,15,TRBD1,TRBV5-5,CASSSRDRGGETQYF,TGTGCCAGCAGCTCCCGGGACAGGGGAGGCGAGACCCAGTACTTC
few,TRBJ2-1,13,NA,TRBV6-1,CASGLRGGNEQFF,TGTGCCAGCGGCCTACGGGGCGGGAATGAGCAGTTCTTC
few,TRBJ2-1,13,NA,TRBV15,CATSRGGGNEQFF,TGTGCCACCAGCAGAGGAGGCGGCAATGAGCAGTTCTTC
many,TRBJ1-1,13,NA,TRBV14,CASSLGVGTEAFF,TGTGCCAGCAGTTTGGGGGTTGGCACTGAAGCTTTCTTT
few,TRBJ2-7,11,NA,TRBV20-1,CSGVKDREQYF,TGCAGTGGGGTTAAGGACCGCGAGCAGTACTTC
many,TRBJ1-1,13,NA,TRBV12-3/TRBV12-4,CASSLNRVGHAFF,TGTGCCAGCAGTTTAAACAGGGTTGGCCACGCTTTCTTT
many,TRBJ2-3,14,TRBD2,TRBV5-6,CASSSGLDTDTQYF,TGTGCCAGCAGCTCGGGACTAGATACAGATACGCAGTATTTT
NA,TRBJ2-5,12,NA,TRBV9,CASSEAEGTQYF,TGTGCCAGCAGCGAGGCGGAAGGGACCCAGTACTTC
many,TRBJ2-6,16,NA,TRBV28,CASSTGLTGGANVLTF,TGTGCCAGCAGCACTGGCCTGACGGGCGGGGCCAACGTCCTGACTTTC
many,TRBJ2-7,16,NA,TRBV12-3/TRBV12-4,CASSSRGVVPTYEQYF,TGTGCCAGCAGTTCCCGGGGAGTGGTACCGACCTACGAGCAGTACTTC
NA,TRBJ1-1,14,NA,TRBV5-4,CASSPSAVNTEAFF,TGTGCCAGCAGCCCTTCTGCAGTGAACACTGAAGCTTTCTTT
many,TRBJ1-1,12,NA,TRBV7-9,CASSLGKAEAFF,TGTGCCAGCAGCTTAGGCAAAGCGGAAGCTTTCTTT
few,TRBJ1-3,15,NA,TRBV7-6,CASSLEDRLGNTIYF,TGTGCCAGCAGCTTAGAAGACAGACTTGGAAACACCATATATTTT
few,TRBJ2-5,16,TRBD2,TRBV11-2,CASSPGVLAGRQTQYF,TGTGCCAGCAGCCCGGGGGTTCTAGCGGGACGCCAGACCCAGTACTTC
many,TRBJ2-2,16,NA,TRBV2,CASSEARGVDTGELFF,TGTGCCAGCAGTGAAGCGAGGGGTGTCGACACCGGGGAGCTGTTTTTT
few,TRBJ2-2,13,NA,TRBV2,CASSGQGAGELFF,TGTGCCAGCAGTGGCCAGGGAGCCGGGGAGCTGTTTTTT
many,TRBJ2-1,12,NA,TRBV9,CASSVVGREQFF,TGTGCCAGCAGCGTAGTCGGTAGAGAGCAGTTCTTC
many,TRBJ1-2,15,NA,TRBV6-2/TRBV6-3,CASNPTGGTVYGYTF,TGTGCCAGCAATCCTACGGGGGGAACCGTCTATGGCTACACCTTC
few,TRBJ1-1,14,NA,TRBV10-3,CAISESVGGTEAFF,TGTGCCATCAGTGAGTCAGTGGGGGGCACTGAAGCTTTCTTT
many,TRBJ2-1,13,NA,TRBV14,CASSQGGGGEQFF,TGTGCCAGCAGCCAAGGGGGCGGTGGTGAGCAGTTCTTC
many,TRBJ1-1,16,NA,TRBV6-5,CASSYSWGARETEAFF,TGTGCCAGCAGTTACTCATGGGGGGCGCGGGAGACTGAAGCTTTCTTT
few,TRBJ2-3,14,TRBD2,TRBV12-3/TRBV12-4,CASNGGAGVYTQYF,TGTGCCAGCAACGGAGGAGCGGGGGTGTATACGCAGTATTTT
few,TRBJ2-2,13,NA,TRBV7-2,CASPRTETGELFF,TGTGCCAGCCCCAGGACGGAGACCGGGGAGCTGTTTTTT
many,TRBJ2-1,14,NA,TRBV27,CASYGLHSYNEQFF,TGTGCCAGTTACGGACTCCACTCCTACAATGAGCAGTTCTTC
NA,TRBJ2-5,14,NA,TRBV7-2,CASSPDYLQETQYF,TGTGCCAGCAGCCCCGACTACCTACAAGAGACCCAGTACTTC
many,TRBJ1-5,16,TRBD1,TRBV7-8,CASSSSPGQSNQPQHF,TGTGCCAGCAGCTCCAGTCCGGGACAGAGCAATCAGCCCCAGCATTTT
few,TRBJ2-5,14,NA,TRBV7-9,CASSLDTYQETQYF,TGTGCCAGCAGCCTGGACACTTACCAAGAGACCCAGTACTTC
many,TRBJ1-1,15,NA,TRBV7-3,CASSLQGRKNTEAFF,TGTGCCAGCAGCTTACAGGGACGGAAGAACACTGAAGCTTTCTTT
NA,TRBJ1-4,14,TRBD1,TRBV13,CASSLRGRGEKLFF,TGTGCCAGCAGCCTCAGGGGGCGAGGTGAAAAACTGTTTTTT
few,TRBJ2-5,14,NA,TRBV20-1,CSASVQGFGETQYF,TGCAGTGCTAGTGTACAGGGTTTCGGGGAGACCCAGTACTTC
many,TRBJ2-1,13,NA,TRBV28,CASIDSSYNEQFF,TGTGCCAGCATCGACAGCTCCTACAATGAGCAGTTCTTC
few,TRBJ2-5,14,NA,TRBV11-2,CASSLIGPQETQYF,TGTGCCAGCAGCCTGATAGGGCCCCAAGAGACCCAGTACTTC
many,TRBJ2-3,15,NA,TRBV7-3,CASSLANSVTDTQYF,TGTGCCAGCAGCTTAGCAAATAGCGTGACAGATACGCAGTATTTT
many,TRBJ2-6,16,NA,TRBV29-1,CSVESHGGSGANVLTF,TGCAGCGTTGAATCCCACGGGGGCTCTGGGGCCAACGTCCTGACTTTC
many,TRBJ2-7,11,NA,TRBV6-2/TRBV6-3,CASRRAYEQYF,TGTGCCAGTCGACGGGCCTACGAGCAGTACTTC
many,TRBJ1-5,16,NA,TRBV7-8,CASSHINYSPNQPQHF,TGTGCCAGCAGCCATATTAACTATAGCCCCAATCAGCCCCAGCATTTT
many,TRBJ2-7,11,TRBD2,TRBV27,CASSRGEGQYF,TGTGCCAGCAGTCGGGGGGAAGGTCAGTACTTC
NA,TRBJ2-5,15,NA,TRBV2,CASSEEVALQETQYF,TGTGCCAGCAGTGAAGAGGTGGCGCTACAAGAGACCCAGTACTTC
NA,TRBJ2-5,12,NA,TRBV29-1,CSVSTGEGTQYF,TGCAGCGTATCGACGGGGGAAGGGACCCAGTACTTC
NA,TRBJ1-6,12,NA,TRBV7-9,CASSTPRSPLHF,TGTGCCAGCAGCACCCCTCGGTCACCCCTCCACTTT
NA,TRBJ2-1,15,TRBD2,TRBV30,CAWAPLAGGPDEQFF,TGTGCCTGGGCGCCCCTAGCGGGGGGGCCGGATGAGCAGTTCTTC